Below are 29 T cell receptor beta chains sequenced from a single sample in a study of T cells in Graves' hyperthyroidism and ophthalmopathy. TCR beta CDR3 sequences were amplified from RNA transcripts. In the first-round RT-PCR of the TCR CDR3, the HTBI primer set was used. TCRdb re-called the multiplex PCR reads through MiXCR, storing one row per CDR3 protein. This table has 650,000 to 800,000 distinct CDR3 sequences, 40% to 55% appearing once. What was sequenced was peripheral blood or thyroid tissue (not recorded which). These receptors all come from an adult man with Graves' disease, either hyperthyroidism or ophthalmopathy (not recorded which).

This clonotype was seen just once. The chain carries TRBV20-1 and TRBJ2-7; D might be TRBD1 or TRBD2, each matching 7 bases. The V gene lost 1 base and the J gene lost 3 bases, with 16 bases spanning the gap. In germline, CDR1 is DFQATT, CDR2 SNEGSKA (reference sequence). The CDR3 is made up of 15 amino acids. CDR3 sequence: CSARGDDRDYYEQYF. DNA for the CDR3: TGCAGTGCTAGAGGGGACGACAGGGACTACTACGAGCAGTACTTC.

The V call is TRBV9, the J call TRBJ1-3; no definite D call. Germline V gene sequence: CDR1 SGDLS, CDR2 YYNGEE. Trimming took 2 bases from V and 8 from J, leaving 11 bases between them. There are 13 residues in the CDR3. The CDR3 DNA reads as TGTGCCAGCAGCGTCACCCCGGGCGACACCATATATTTT. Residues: CASSVTPGDTIYF.

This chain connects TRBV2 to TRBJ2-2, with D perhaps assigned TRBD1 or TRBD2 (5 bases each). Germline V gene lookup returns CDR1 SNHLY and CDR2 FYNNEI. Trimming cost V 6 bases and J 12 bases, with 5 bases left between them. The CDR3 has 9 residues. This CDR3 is CASRGQLFF. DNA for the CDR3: TGTGCCAGCAGGGGACAGCTGTTTTTT. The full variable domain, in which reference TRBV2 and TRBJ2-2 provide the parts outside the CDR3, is EPEVTQTPSHQVTQMGQEVILRCVPISNHLYFYWYRQILGQKVEFLVSFYNNEISEKSEIFDDQFSVERPDGSNFTLKIRSTKLEDSAMYFCASRGQLFFGEGSRLTVL.

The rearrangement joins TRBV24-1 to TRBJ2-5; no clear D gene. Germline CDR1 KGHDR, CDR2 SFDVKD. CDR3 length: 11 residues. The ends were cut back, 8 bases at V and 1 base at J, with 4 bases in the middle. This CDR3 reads CATMPQETQYF. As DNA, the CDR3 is TGTGCCACCATGCCCCAAGAGACCCAGTACTTC.

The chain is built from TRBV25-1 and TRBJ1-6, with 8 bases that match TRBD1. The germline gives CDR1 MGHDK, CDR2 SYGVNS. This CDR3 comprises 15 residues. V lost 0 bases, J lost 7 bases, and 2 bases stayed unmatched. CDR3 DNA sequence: TGTGCCAGCAGTGAATATCGACAGGGGAATTCACCCCTCCACTTT. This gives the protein CASSEYRQGNSPLHF.

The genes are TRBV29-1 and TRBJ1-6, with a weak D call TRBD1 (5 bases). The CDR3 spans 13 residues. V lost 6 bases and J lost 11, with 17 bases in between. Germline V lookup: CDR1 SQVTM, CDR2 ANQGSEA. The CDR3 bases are TGCAGCGTAGTTCCAGGGACGGGGGCACCCCTCCACTTT. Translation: CSVVPGTGAPLHF.

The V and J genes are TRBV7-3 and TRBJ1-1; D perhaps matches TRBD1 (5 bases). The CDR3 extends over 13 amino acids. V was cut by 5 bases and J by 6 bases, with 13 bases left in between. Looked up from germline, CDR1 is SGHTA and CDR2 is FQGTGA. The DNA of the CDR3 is TGTGCCAGCAGCAGCGCGGGGGTCGCTGAAGCTTTCTTT. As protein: CASSSAGVAEAFF.

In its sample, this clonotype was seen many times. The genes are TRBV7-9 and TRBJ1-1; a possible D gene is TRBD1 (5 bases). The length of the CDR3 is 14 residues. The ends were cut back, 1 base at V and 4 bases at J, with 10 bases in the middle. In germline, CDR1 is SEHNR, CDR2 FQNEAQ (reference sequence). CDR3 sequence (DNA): TGTGCCAGCAGCTTAGGGCAGGGTTCCACTGAAGCTTTCTTT. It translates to CASSLGQGSTEAFF.

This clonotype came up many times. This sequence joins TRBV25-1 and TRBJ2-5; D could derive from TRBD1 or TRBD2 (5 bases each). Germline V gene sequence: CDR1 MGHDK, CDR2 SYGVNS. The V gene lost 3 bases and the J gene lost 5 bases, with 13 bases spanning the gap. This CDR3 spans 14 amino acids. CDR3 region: CASSEAGSGETQYF. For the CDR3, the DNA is TGTGCCAGCAGTGAGGCAGGGAGTGGGGAGACCCAGTACTTC.

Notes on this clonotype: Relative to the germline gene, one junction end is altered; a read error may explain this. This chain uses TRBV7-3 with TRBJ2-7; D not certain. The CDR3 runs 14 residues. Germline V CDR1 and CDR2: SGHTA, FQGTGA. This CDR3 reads CASSARTPYYEQYF. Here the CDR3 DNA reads TGCGCCAGCAGTGCCCGAACACCCTACTACGAGCAGTACTTC.

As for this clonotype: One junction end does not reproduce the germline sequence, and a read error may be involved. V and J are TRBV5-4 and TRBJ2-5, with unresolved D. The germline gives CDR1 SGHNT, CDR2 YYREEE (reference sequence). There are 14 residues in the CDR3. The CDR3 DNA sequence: TGTGCCAGCAGCTTGTTCACGGATCCGGAGACCCGGTACTTC. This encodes CASSLFTDPETRYF.

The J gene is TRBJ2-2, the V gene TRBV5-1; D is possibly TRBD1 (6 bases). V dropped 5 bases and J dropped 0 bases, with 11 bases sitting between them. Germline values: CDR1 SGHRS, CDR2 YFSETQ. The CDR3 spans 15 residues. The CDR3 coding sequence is TGCGCCAGCAGATGGACAGATACGAACACCGGGGAGCTGTTTTTT. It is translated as CASRWTDTNTGELFF.

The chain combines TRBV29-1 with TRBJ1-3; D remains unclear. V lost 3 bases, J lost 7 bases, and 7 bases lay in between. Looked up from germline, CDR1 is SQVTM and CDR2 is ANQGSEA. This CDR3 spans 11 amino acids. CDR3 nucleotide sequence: TGCAGCGTTGATACAGCGAACACCATATATTTT. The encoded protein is CSVDTANTIYF.

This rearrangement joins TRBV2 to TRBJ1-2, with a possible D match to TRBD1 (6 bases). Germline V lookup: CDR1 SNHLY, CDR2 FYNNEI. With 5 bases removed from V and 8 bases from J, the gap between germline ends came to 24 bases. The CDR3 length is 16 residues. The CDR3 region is CASSRHREPSRDGYTF. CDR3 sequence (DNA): TGTGCCAGCAGTCGCCACAGGGAGCCCAGCCGTGACGGCTACACCTTC.

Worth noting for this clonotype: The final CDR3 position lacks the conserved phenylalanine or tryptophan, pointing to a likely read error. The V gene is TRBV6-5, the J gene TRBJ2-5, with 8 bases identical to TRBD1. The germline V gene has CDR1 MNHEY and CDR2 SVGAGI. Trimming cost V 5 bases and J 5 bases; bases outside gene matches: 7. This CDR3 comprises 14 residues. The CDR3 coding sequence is TGTGCCAGCAGTGAGGACAGGGTTTCGGAGACCCAGTACCTC. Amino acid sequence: CASSEDRVSETQYL.

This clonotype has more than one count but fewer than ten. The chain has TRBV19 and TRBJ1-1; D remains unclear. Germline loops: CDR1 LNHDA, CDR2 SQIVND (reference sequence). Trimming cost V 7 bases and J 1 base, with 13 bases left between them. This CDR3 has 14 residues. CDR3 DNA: TGTGCCAGTATCGTCGGGTACGGGAACACTGAAGCTTTCTTT. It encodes CASIVGYGNTEAFF.

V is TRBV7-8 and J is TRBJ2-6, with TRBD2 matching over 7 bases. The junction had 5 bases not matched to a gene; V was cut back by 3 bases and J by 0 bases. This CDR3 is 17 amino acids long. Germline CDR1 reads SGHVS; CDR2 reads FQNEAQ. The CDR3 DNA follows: TGTGCCAGCAGCTTGTGGGGGGGGAACTCTGGGGCCAACGTCCTGACTTTC. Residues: CASSLWGGNSGANVLTF. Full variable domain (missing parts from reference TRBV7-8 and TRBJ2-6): GAGVSQSPRYKVAKRGQDVALRCDPISGHVSLFWYQQALGQGPEFLTYFQNEAQLDKSGLPSDRFFAERPEGSVSTLKIQRTQQEDSAVYLCASSLWGGNSGANVLTFGAGSRLTVL.

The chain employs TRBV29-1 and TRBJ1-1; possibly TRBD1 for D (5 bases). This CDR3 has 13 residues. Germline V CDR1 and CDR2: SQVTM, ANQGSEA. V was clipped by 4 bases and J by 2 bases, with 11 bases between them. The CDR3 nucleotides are TGCAGCGTTGGTGACAGCATCAACACTGAAGCTTTCTTT. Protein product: CSVGDSINTEAFF. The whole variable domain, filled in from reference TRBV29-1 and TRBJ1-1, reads SAVISQKPSRDICQRGTSLTIQCQVDSQVTMMFWYRQQPGQSLTLIATANQGSEATYESGFVIDKFPISRPNLTFSTLTVSNMSPEDSSIYLCSVGDSINTEAFFGQGTRLTVV.

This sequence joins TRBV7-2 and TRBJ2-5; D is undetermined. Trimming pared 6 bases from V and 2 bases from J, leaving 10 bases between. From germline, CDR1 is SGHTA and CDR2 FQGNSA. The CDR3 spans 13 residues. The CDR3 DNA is TGTGCCAGCAGTTACACTATGCAAGAGACCCAGTACTTC. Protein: CASSYTMQETQYF.

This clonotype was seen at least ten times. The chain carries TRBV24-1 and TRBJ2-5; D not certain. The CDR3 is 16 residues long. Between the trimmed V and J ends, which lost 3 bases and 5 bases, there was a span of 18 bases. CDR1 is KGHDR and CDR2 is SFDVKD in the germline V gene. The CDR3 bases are TGTGCCACCAGTGATAGTTTTCCTAGTGGAAGGGAGACCCAGTACTTC. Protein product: CATSDSFPSGRETQYF.

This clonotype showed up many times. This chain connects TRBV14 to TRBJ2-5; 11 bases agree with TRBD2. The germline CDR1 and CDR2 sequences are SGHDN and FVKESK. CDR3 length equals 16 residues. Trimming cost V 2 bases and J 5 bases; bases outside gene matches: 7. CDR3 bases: TGTGCCAGCAGCCAAAGGCTAGCGGGAGGCTGGGAGACCCAGTACTTC. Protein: CASSQRLAGGWETQYF.

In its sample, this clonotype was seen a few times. The CDR3 DNA reads TGTGCCAGTAGTATATCTAACAGGGCGGGCGAGCAGTACTTC. Translated, it gives CASSISNRAGEQYF. J is TRBJ2-7 and V is TRBV19; TRBD1 might be the D (6 bases). The CDR3 extends over 14 amino acids. Germline CDR1 is LNHDA and CDR2 is SQIVND (reference sequence). Between the trimmed V and J ends, which lost 2 bases and 6 bases, there was a span of 14 bases.

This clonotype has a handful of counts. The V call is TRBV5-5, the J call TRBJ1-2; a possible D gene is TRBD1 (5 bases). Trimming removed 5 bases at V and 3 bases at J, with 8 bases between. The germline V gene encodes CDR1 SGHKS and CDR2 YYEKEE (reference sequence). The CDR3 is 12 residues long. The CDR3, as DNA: TGTGCCAGCAGTGACAGATACTATGGCTACACCTTC. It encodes CASSDRYYGYTF.

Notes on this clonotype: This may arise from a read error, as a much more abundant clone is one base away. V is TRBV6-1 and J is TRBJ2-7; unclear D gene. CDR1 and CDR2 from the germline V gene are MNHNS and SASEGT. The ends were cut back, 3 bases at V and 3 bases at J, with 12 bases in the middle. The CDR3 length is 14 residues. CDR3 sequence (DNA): TGTGCCAGCAGTGAGGAGCGAAACGACTACGAGCAGTACTTC. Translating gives CASSEERNDYEQYF.

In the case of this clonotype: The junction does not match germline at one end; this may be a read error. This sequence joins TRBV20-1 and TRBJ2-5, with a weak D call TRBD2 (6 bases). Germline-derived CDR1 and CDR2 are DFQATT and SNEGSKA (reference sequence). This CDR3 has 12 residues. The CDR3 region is CSAGGPGETQYF. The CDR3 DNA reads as TGCAGTGCCGGGGGACCGGGAGAGACTCAGTACTTC.

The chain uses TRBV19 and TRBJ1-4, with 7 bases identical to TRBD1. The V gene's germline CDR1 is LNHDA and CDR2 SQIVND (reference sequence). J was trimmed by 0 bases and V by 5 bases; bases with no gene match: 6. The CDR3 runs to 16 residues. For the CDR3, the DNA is TGTGCCAGTAGTCTGGGACAGAGTGCAACTAATGAAAAACTGTTTTTT. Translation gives CASSLGQSATNEKLFF.

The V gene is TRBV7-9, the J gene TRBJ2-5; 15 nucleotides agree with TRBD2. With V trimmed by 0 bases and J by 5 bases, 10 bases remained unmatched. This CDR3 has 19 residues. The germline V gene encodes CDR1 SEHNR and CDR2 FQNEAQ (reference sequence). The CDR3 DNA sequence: TGTGCCAGCAGCTTAGCCCTAGGACTAGCGGGAGGGCCTTGGGAGACCCAGTACTTC. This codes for CASSLALGLAGGPWETQYF.

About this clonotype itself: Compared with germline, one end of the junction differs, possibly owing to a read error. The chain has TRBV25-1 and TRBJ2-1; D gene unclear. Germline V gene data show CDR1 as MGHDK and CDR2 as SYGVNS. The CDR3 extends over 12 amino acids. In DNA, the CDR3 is TGTGCCAGCGCTTCGGTCTACAATGGGCAGTTCTTC. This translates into CASASVYNGQFF.

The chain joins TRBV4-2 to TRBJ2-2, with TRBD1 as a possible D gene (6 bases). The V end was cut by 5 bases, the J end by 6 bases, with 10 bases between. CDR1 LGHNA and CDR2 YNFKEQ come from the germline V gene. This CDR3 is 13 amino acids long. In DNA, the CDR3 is TGTGCCAGCAGCAGCACAGGGTCCGGGGAGCTGTTTTTT. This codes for CASSSTGSGELFF.